This T cell receptor (beta chain) was identified during a study of T cell changes during pregnancy in multiple sclerosis. Some clones are missing from TCRdb's copy, which holds only in-frame ones; the method was immunoSEQ multiplex PCR. Seen here are about 110,000 clones, 75% to 95% observed once, and the top ten hold roughly 1.5%. Germline V gene lookup returns CDR1 SGDLS and CDR2 YYNGEE. J lost 8 bases, V lost 0 bases, and 5 bases had no gene match. The CDR3 covers 15 residues. The chain uses TRBV9 and TRBJ2-1, with 10 bases that match TRBD2. The sequence derives from a female donor with multiple sclerosis, enrolled in a pregnancy study. The material sequenced was peripheral blood, taken before pregnancy. The CDR3 DNA sequence: TGTGCCAGCAGCGTAGTGCCTAGCGGGGGCCATGAGCAGTTCTTC. Protein product: CASSVVPSGGHEQFF.